This TCR beta chain derives from a study of cytomegalovirus exposure and HLA in healthy donors. This table comes from immunoSEQ multiplex PCR, and its TCRdb copy is limited to in-frame clones, with some not included. Among 65,000 to 95,000 clones listed, roughly 96% were seen once. Trimming removed 0 bases from V and 8 bases from J; junction bases left unmatched: 7. Germline V gives CDR1 SGHNT, CDR2 YYREEE (reference sequence). This CDR3 region has 16 residues. This sequence was found in a man between 18 and 35 years old in good health and CMV-seronegative. Sequenced sample: PBMCs. The chain combines TRBV5-4 with TRBJ2-1; the match to TRBD2 covers 11 bases. CDR3 nucleotides: TGTGCCAGCAGCTTGGGAAGTAGCGGGGGGGCGTATGAGCAGTTCTTC. Translating it yields CASSLGSSGGAYEQFF.